The 2 T cell receptor beta chains reported below all come from one sample, sequenced in a study of CD8+ T cells in alopecia areata. cDNA serving as the sequencing template came from extracted, reverse transcribed RNA. TCRdb's table, derived via immunoSEQ multiplex PCR, lists solely in-frame clones and lacks some. Among roughly 2,500 clones, roughly 75% were seen once, and the ten largest hold about 9.4%. Sample: skin. The receptors shown here come from a human donor in good health.

The chain is built from TRBV4-1 and TRBJ2-6; either TRBD1 or TRBD2 may fit D (5 bases each). V shed 6 bases and J shed 7 bases, with 31 bases lying between them. Looked up from germline, CDR1 is MGHRA and CDR2 is YSYEKL. CDR3 length: 20 amino acids. The DNA of the CDR3 is TGCGCCAGCAGACACCAAATCCGGGGAGCAGGGTCGTTTCTTGCCAACGTCCTGACTTTC. Amino acid sequence: CASRHQIRGAGSFLANVLTF.

V usage is TRBV6-5 and J usage is TRBJ1-2; TRBD1 is a possible D gene (6 bases). The germline V gene has CDR1 MNHEY and CDR2 SVGAGI. CDR3 length: 16 residues. V lost 0 bases, J lost 5 bases, and 16 bases lay in between. In DNA form, the CDR3 reads TGTGCCAGCAGTTACTCGCTAGGTGCAGGGGTGTATGGCTACACCTTC. As protein: CASSYSLGAGVYGYTF.